Sequencing of this T cell receptor (beta chain) was carried out in a study of blood T cell repertoires in COVID-19. Whole-study context: The United States, Italy and Spain provided the acute and convalescent COVID-19 samples. PBMCs, B-cell-depleted T cells, or T cells were the source of the cDNA or gDNA that made up the material.

CDR1 is MNHEY and CDR2 is SVGEGT in the germline V gene. With V trimmed by 2 bases and J by 3 bases, 11 bases remained unmatched. The CDR3 is made up of 17 amino acids. This clone was counted only a few times. Original data processing: From reference gene primer amplification, estimates of nucleated cell counts were derived. Profiled with immunoSEQ multiplex PCR; TCRdb holds only in-frame clones, not every one. That table is the source of V, J and clone size, and D and trimming were worked out from the DNA. The sample lists some 150,000 clones, about 85% seen once, with roughly 2.7% in the top ten. The chain links TRBV6-2 or TRBV6-3 to TRBJ1-2, with 8 nucleotides matching TRBD1. Sequencing was performed on peripheral blood. This receptor was obtained from a human donor with acute or convalescent COVID-19. The donor label of this sample is uncertain. The CDR3 region has the DNA TGTGCCAGCAGTTACGCTCTTCAGGGGGCCGCTTACTATGGCTACACCTTC. It encodes CASSYALQGAAYYGYTF.